The clone carrying this T cell receptor beta chain was detected only a few times. With 7 bases clipped from V and 4 bases from J, the junction kept 8 bases outside the gene matches. Germline V gives CDR1 LGHNT, CDR2 FRNRAP. The length of the CDR3 is 14 residues. This sample was included in a study of cytomegalovirus exposure and HLA in healthy donors. Primers included in the PCR were 60 Vbeta and 13 Jbeta primers. Profiling relied on immunoSEQ multiplex PCR, and the TCRdb table lists in-frame clones only, not all of them. The repertoire consists of approximately 150,000 clones, with around four fifths occurring once and the leading ten covering about 11%.

The sequence was obtained from a man between 45 and 60 years old in good health and CMV-seropositive. The chain recombines TRBV12-5 with TRBJ2-5; 8 bases map to TRBD2. Sequencing used PBMCs. For the CDR3, the DNA is TGTGCTAGTGCCGTGCGGGGGGATGGAGAGACCCAGTACTTC. Translated: CASAVRGDGETQYF. Supplemented by reference TRBV12-5 and TRBJ2-5, the full variable domain reads DARVTQTPRHKVTEMGQEVTMRCQPILGHNTVFWYRQTMMQGLELLAYFRNRAPLDDSGMPKDRFSAEMPDATLATLKIQPSEPRDSAVYFCASAVRGDGETQYFGPGTRLLVL.